This TCR beta chain was captured in a study of cytomegalovirus exposure and HLA in healthy donors. Overall study findings and caveats: A prior analysis recorded that most TCR beta V segments were productive about 90% or about 30% of the time. A later analysis associated under 20,000 TCR beta sequences with HLA alleles at a 0.05 false discovery rate. Donors were assumed by presence/absence analyses to have roughly uniform sequencing depth.

For this clone: Its specificity is not known.

PCR used 60 Vbeta primers and 13 Jbeta primers. Sequenced by immunoSEQ multiplex PCR; TCRdb stores in-frame clones only, minus some. The table shows 160,000 or so clones, with about 80% occurring only once. Unmatched junction bases numbered 6, after V lost 2 bases and J lost 6 bases. From germline, CDR1 is MNHEY and CDR2 SVGAGI. The CDR3 is 14 residues long. The sequence came from a woman between 40 and 50 years old in good health and CMV-seronegative. Sequenced: PBMCs. The chain joins TRBV6-5 to TRBJ1-2; 7 bases line up with TRBD1. This CDR3 reads CASSYEQGIDGYTF. CDR3 nucleotides: TGTGCCAGCAGTTACGAACAGGGGATCGATGGCTACACCTTC.